What follows are 3 T cell receptor beta chains derived from one specimen sequenced in a study of regulatory T cells in long-lasting Graves disease. The time point is: persistent/refractory GD, antithyroid drugs over 5 years with positive TRAb. PBMCs were the source of the RNA used for TCR sequencing. According to the study, TCR beta libraries were built with iRepertoire HTBI primers and CDR3-region Arm-PCR. One entry per CDR3 protein, called by TCRdb with MiXCR from the multiplex PCR reads. Among over 650,000 distinct CDR3 sequences, approximately 31% were seen once, and the ten largest hold around 42%. The sample in question was peripheral blood mononuclear cells (PBMCs), obtained when the disease was refractory, from a patient treated with antithyroid drugs. The source is a female donor with Graves disease.

This rearrangement joins TRBV6-1 to TRBJ2-7; TRBD2 matches 15 bases. Unmatched junction bases numbered 10, after V lost 5 bases and J lost 5 bases. Per the germline V gene, CDR1 is MNHNS and CDR2 is SASEGT. The length of the CDR3 is 17 residues. CDR3 residues: CASSRGLAGGPFDEQYF. The CDR3 DNA sequence: TGTGCCAGCAGTAGAGGACTAGCGGGAGGGCCTTTTGACGAGCAGTACTTC.

This clonotype was counted at least ten times. The rearrangement uses TRBV12-3 or TRBV12-4 and TRBJ1-1; possible D gene TRBD1, 5 bases. The V end was cut by 7 bases, the J end by 10 bases, with 22 bases between. CDR3 length: 14 amino acids. The CDR3 region is CASKRSGLNIGAFF. The CDR3 region has the DNA TGTGCCAGCAAAAGATCGGGGCTTAACATCGGAGCTTTCTTT.

This clonotype has at least ten counts. The chain is built from TRBV6-1 and TRBJ2-5; D is unclear. Germline loops: CDR1 MNHNS, CDR2 SASEGT. Deletions cut 5 bases from V and 6 bases from J, with 16 bases between. This CDR3 has 14 amino acids. The DNA of the CDR3 is TGTGCCAGCAGTCCTACTTCGATTCCCAAGACCCAGTACTTC. Translated, it gives CASSPTSIPKTQYF.